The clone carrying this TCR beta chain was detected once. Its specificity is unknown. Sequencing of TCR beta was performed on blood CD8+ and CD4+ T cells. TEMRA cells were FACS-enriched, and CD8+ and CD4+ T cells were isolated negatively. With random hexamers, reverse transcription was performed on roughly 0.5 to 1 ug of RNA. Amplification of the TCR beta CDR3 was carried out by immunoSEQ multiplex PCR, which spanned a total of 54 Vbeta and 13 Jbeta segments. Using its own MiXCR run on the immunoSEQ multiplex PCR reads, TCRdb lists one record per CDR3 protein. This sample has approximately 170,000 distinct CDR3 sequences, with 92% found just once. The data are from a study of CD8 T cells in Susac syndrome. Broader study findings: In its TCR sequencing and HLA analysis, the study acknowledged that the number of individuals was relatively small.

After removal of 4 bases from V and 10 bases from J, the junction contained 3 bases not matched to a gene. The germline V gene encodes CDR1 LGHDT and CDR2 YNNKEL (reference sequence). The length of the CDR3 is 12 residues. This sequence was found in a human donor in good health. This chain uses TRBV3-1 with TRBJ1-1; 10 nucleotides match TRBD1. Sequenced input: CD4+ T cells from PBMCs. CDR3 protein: CASSRDRGAAFF. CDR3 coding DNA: TGTGCCAGCAGCCGGGACAGGGGAGCAGCTTTCTTT.